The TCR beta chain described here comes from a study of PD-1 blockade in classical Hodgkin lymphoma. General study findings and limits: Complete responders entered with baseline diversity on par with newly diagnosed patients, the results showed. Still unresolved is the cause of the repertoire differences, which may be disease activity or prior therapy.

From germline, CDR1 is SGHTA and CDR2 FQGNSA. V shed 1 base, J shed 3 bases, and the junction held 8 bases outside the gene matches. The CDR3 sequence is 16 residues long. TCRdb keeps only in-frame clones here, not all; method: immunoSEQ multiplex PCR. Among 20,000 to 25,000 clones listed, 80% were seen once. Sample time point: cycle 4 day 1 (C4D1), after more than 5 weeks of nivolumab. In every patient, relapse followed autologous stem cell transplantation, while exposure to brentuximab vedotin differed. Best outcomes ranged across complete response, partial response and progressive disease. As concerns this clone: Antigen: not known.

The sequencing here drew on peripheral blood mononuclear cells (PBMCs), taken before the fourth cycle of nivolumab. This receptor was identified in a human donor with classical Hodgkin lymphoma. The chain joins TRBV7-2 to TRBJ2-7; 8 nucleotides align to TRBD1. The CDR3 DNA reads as TGTGCCAGCAGCTTAGGAACGGACAGGGTGGGCTACGAGCAGTACTTC. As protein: CASSLGTDRVGYEQYF. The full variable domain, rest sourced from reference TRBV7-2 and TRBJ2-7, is GAGVSQSPSNKVTEKGKDVELRCDPISGHTALYWYRQSLGQGLEFLIYFQGNSAPDKSGLPSDRFSAERTGGSVSTLTIQRTQQEDSAVYLCASSLGTDRVGYEQYFGPGTRLTVT.